A single sample is the source of the 9 T cell receptor beta chains below, sequenced in a study of post-analysis software for immune sequencing data. Regarding the study as a whole: Controls showed lower frequencies than patients for roughly 5 TRBV segments, and TRBV5-6, TRBV5-1 and TRBV20-1 were among these.

Their specific antigens are unknown. Unique-molecular-identifier-tagged TCR beta cDNA libraries were used. A single record per CDR3 protein comes from TCRdb applying MiXCR to the PCR reads. The table records roughly 400,000 distinct CDR3 sequences, about 39% of them present only once. The material sequenced was blood. All receptors derive from a girl under 10 years old with multiple sclerosis.

In its sample, this clonotype was seen a few times. The germline gene is not matched at one end of the junction; a read error may be the cause. V usage is TRBV9 and J usage is TRBJ1-6; 7 bases fit TRBD1. The CDR3 consists of 15 residues. The germline CDR1 and CDR2 sequences are SGDLS and YYNGEE. This chain's CDR3 is CASSSGQTSNSPPHF. The CDR3 DNA follows: TGTGCCAGCAGCTCGGGACAGACGTCTAATTCACCCCCCCACTTT.

The V gene is TRBV7-9, the J gene TRBJ2-7; weak D call: TRBD2 (5 bases). Deletions cut 2 bases from V and 2 bases from J, with 10 bases between. The CDR3 totals 14 residues. The V gene's germline CDR1 is SEHNR and CDR2 FQNEAQ (reference sequence). The CDR3 DNA reads as TGTGCCAGCAGCTTATTTGAGGGTACCTACGAGCAGTACTTC. This translates into CASSLFEGTYEQYF.

A few counts support this clonotype. V usage is TRBV18 and J usage is TRBJ2-7, with 12 positions matching TRBD1. The trim removed 4 bases at V and 4 bases at J, leaving 5 bases unmatched. Germline V gene data show CDR1 as KGHSH and CDR2 as LQKENI. CDR3 length: 15 residues. The CDR3 protein is CASSQGTGGFYEQYF. The DNA of the CDR3 is TGTGCCAGCTCACAAGGGACAGGGGGCTTTTACGAGCAGTACTTC.

This clonotype was counted a single time. The gene calls are TRBV12-3 or TRBV12-4 and TRBJ2-3; D may be TRBD2 (6 bases). The CDR3 runs to 15 residues. Between the trimmed V and J ends, which lost 3 bases and 3 bases, there was a span of 13 bases. This CDR3 is CASSLGRGMTDTQYF. For the CDR3, the DNA is TGTGCCAGCAGTTTGGGACGGGGGATGACAGATACGCAGTATTTT.

The rearrangement uses TRBV6-5 and TRBJ2-5; D gene ambiguous. Trimming removed 7 bases at V and 5 bases at J, with 2 bases between. This CDR3 region has 9 residues. The V gene's germline CDR1 is MNHEY and CDR2 SVGAGI. DNA of the CDR3: TGTGCCAGCATTGAGACCCAGTACTTC. Residues: CASIETQYF.

This clonotype was detected only a few times. The chain combines TRBV6-5 with TRBJ2-1; D possibly corresponds to TRBD1 (6 bases). Trimming pared 5 bases from V and 0 bases from J, leaving 14 bases between. Germline V lookup: CDR1 MNHEY, CDR2 SVGAGI. The CDR3 spans 16 residues. The CDR3 nucleotides read TGTGCCAGCAGTCGCCGGTCGGACAGCTCCTACAATGAGCAGTTCTTC. As protein: CASSRRSDSSYNEQFF.

V and J are TRBV5-1 and TRBJ2-5; possibly TRBD1 for D (6 bases). The J call is uncertain, as TRBJ2-7 better fits the DNA end. Germline values: CDR1 SGHRS, CDR2 YFSETQ. The CDR3 extends over 14 amino acids. CDR3 coding DNA: TGCGCCAGCAGCTCCGGACAGACCGCGGGCGAGCAGTACTTC. Its protein product is CASSSGQTAGEQYF.

This chain connects TRBV4-1 to TRBJ2-7; weak D call: TRBD2 (6 bases). The CDR3 consists of 16 residues. V was cut by 0 bases and J by 3 bases, with 15 bases left in between. The germline CDR1 and CDR2 sequences are MGHRA and YSYEKL. The CDR3 region has the DNA TGCGCCAGCAGCCAAGAAAGTGGGACTCTGGTCTACGAGCAGTACTTC. This sequence encodes CASSQESGTLVYEQYF.

This chain joins TRBV27 and TRBJ1-2; D possibly corresponds to TRBD1 (6 bases). The germline V and J ends were trimmed by 6 bases and 3 bases, with 17 bases remaining between them. Looked up from germline, CDR1 is MNHEY and CDR2 is SMNVEV (reference sequence). The CDR3 is 15 amino acids. Here the CDR3 reads CASSSFRGEDYGYTF. CDR3 coding DNA: TGTGCCAGCAGCTCTTTCAGGGGCGAGGACTATGGCTACACCTTC.